This is a list of T cell receptor beta chains from one sample in a study of yellow fever vaccine responses in identical twins. In TCRdb, the RT-PCR reads were re-called with MiXCR into one record per CDR3 protein. This sample carries 20,000 to 25,000 distinct CDR3 sequences, over 70% of them seen once, and the ten largest clones take 4.8%. The sequencing used T cells from blood (PBMCs), unsorted or a sorted subset (not recorded which), collected before or after yellow fever vaccination (not recorded which). The receptors were sampled from a woman between 18 and 29 years old who received the yellow fever vaccine. Each CDR3 is given with its conserved first and last residue. D genes are given only for firm matches. The size of a clone is reported for some rows only, either as once, few or many, or as a class for expanded clones.

j_gene	v_gene	d_gene	abundance	CDR3nt	CDR3aa
TRBJ2-5	TRBV2	-	-	TGTGCCAGCAGGGTTAGCGTAAGCGAGACCCAGTACTTC	CASRVSVSETQYF
TRBJ2-3	TRBV12-1	-	-	-	CASSFGPGTDTQYF
TRBJ1-1	TRBV10-3	-	-	TGTGCCATCAGTGTCACGGACAGAACCACTGAAGCTTTCTTT	CAISVTDRTTEAFF
TRBJ2-5	TRBV5-4	-	-	TGTGCCAGCAGCAAAAACTCTGGGTCGGAGACCCAGTACTTC	CASSKNSGSETQYF
TRBJ1-5	TRBV24-1	TRBD1	-	TGTGCCACCAGTGACCGGGCGGCTGGACAGGGAAATCAGCCCCAGCATTTT	CATSDRAAGQGNQPQHF
TRBJ2-7	TRBV13	-	-	TGTGCCAGCACCCCAGGGGCCCCCGACGAGCAGTACTTC	CASTPGAPDEQYF
TRBJ2-3	TRBV7-9	TRBD2	-	TGTGCCAGCACACCGACTAGCATCCTTACAGATACGCAGTATTTT	CASTPTSILTDTQYF
TRBJ2-1	TRBV10-3	-	-	TGTGCCATCAGTGAGTCGGTACAGGCACGGAATGAGCAGTTCTTC	CAISESVQARNEQFF
TRBJ2-7	TRBV7-6	TRBD1	-	TGTGCCAGCAGCGCCGACAGGGGGCGGTACGAGCAGTACTTC	CASSADRGRYEQYF
TRBJ1-5	TRBV18	-	-	TGTGCCAGCTCAACGATTCAAACAGTTAGCAATCAGCCCCAGCATTTT	CASSTIQTVSNQPQHF
TRBJ2-1	TRBV7-9	TRBD2	-	TGTGCCAGCAGCCACGGGCGGGAGGTCAGGAATGAGCAGTTCTTC	CASSHGREVRNEQFF
TRBJ2-7	TRBV9	-	-	TGTGCCAGCAGCACCGGGACTGGGGGATACGAGCAGTACTTC	CASSTGTGGYEQYF
TRBJ2-7	TRBV27	-	few	TGTGCCAGCAGTTGGTCGGCCTCCTACGAGCAGTACTTC	CASSWSASYEQYF
TRBJ1-3	TRBV29-1	-	-	TGCAGCGTTGAGACTGACTCTGGAAACACCATATATTTT	CSVETDSGNTIYF
TRBJ2-5	TRBV11-1	TRBD1	-	TGTGCCAGCAGCTTAGGTTTCGGACAGGTAGGAGAGACCCAGTACTTC	CASSLGFGQVGETQYF
TRBJ2-1	TRBV11-3	-	once	TGTGCCAGCAGCTTAGGAGCCAAGGACGGGGAGCAGTTCTTC	CASSLGAKDGEQFF
TRBJ1-1	TRBV10-1	-	-	TGCGCCAGCAGTGCGGCCAGGGAAGGCACTGAAGCTTTCTTT	CASSAAREGTEAFF
TRBJ2-3	TRBV20-1	TRBD2	once	TGCAGTGCTAGAGTGGCTAGCGGATACACAGATACGCAGTATTTT	CSARVASGYTDTQYF
TRBJ2-1	TRBV2	-	-	TGTGCCAGCAGGGCAGGGTACAATGAGCAGTTCTTC	CASRAGYNEQFF
TRBJ2-3	TRBV2	TRBD2	-	TGTGCCAGCAGGCTAGCGGGAGTTGATACGCAGTATTTT	CASRLAGVDTQYF
TRBJ1-2	TRBV5-1	-	-	TGCGCCAGCAGCTTTGGAGCTAACTATGGCTACACCTTC	CASSFGANYGYTF
TRBJ2-1	TRBV29-1	TRBD1	-	TGCAGCGTCCTACCCCAGGGGGCAGACAATGAGCAGTTCTTC	CSVLPQGADNEQFF
TRBJ1-1	TRBV2	-	-	TGTGCCAGCAGTGCTTTCGATATAGACACACCAAACACTGAAGCTTTCTTT	CASSAFDIDTPNTEAFF
TRBJ1-6	TRBV19	-	once	TGTGCCAGTAGTATTCTCGAGGGTAAAAATTCACCCCTCCACTTT	CASSILEGKNSPLHF
TRBJ2-7	TRBV29-1	TRBD1	-	TGCAGCGTTGGGACAGGCACCTACGAGCAGTACTTC	CSVGTGTYEQYF
TRBJ2-1	TRBV13	-	few	TGTGCCAGCAGCCTCAGGAGCTCTTACAATGAGCAGTTCTTC	CASSLRSSYNEQFF
TRBJ2-7	TRBV7-2	-	-	TGTGCCAGCAGCTTATCGGGGGCCGGCTCCTACGAGCAGTACTTC	CASSLSGAGSYEQYF
TRBJ2-2	TRBV29-1	TRBD2	-	TGCAGCGTTCAGGGACTAGCGGACGGGGAGCTGTTTTTT	CSVQGLADGELFF
TRBJ1-5	TRBV4-1	-	-	TGCGCCAGCAGCCAAGAGGGGGCCAATCAGCCCCAGCATTTT	CASSQEGANQPQHF
TRBJ2-3	TRBV4-1	TRBD1	-	TGCGCCAGCAGCCAAGATAGGCAGGGGGCGATGGATACGCAGTATTTT	CASSQDRQGAMDTQYF
TRBJ1-2	TRBV7-6	-	once	TGTGCCAGCAGCTATATCGGATCATATGGCTACACCTTC	CASSYIGSYGYTF
TRBJ1-2	TRBV29-1	-	few	TGCAGCGTTGCCCATCAGGGTGATGGCTACACCTTC	CSVAHQGDGYTF
TRBJ2-5	TRBV12-3/TRBV12-4	-	-	TGTGCCAGCAGTTTAGGCCGGTTGGGCTCCCGTCAAGAGACCCAGTACTTC	CASSLGRLGSRQETQYF
TRBJ2-1	TRBV5-4	TRBD2	-	TGTGCCAGCAGCCCCGGCGGGGGCTACAATGAGCAGTTCTTC	CASSPGGGYNEQFF
TRBJ2-3	TRBV6-1	-	-	TGTGCCAGCAGTGATACTCAGGGGGGAGCGGATACGCAGTATTTT	CASSDTQGGADTQYF
TRBJ2-7	TRBV11-2	-	-	TGTGCCAGCAGCTTGAGGGGGAGGGCCGGCGAGCAGTACTTC	CASSLRGRAGEQYF
TRBJ1-4	TRBV18	-	-	TGTGCCAGCTCACCGAAAACAGGGACGGCTAATGAAAAACTGTTTTTT	CASSPKTGTANEKLFF
TRBJ2-7	TRBV29-1	TRBD2	-	TGCAGCGTTAGGGAGCGGGGTCCCTACGAGCAGTACTTC	CSVRERGPYEQYF
TRBJ2-1	TRBV12-3/TRBV12-4	TRBD1	-	TGTGCCAGCAGTTTAATAGACAGGGGCAATGAGCAGTTCTTC	CASSLIDRGNEQFF
TRBJ2-1	TRBV12-3/TRBV12-4	TRBD2	-	TGTGCCTCCCTCTGGGCACTAGCGGGAGTAGATGAGCAGTTCTTC	CASLWALAGVDEQFF
TRBJ1-1	TRBV15	-	-	TGTGCCACCAGCAGCGGGACAAGTCGGTCTGAAGCTTTCTTT	CATSSGTSRSEAFF
TRBJ2-7	TRBV11-3	TRBD1	few	TGTGCCAGCAGCCGCAGACAGGGCACCGCCTCCTACGAGCAGTACTTC	CASSRRQGTASYEQYF